This record concerns one T cell receptor (beta chain) sequence. The CDR3 extends over 13 amino acids. Germline V gene sequence: CDR1 MNHEY, CDR2 SMNVEV (reference sequence). The V end lost 2 bases, the J end lost 6 bases, and 8 bases lay between the germline ends. TCRdb keeps only in-frame clones here, not all; method: immunoSEQ multiplex PCR. This table has almost 70,000 clones, approximately 90% appearing once. The sample belongs to a study of OX40 agonist ivuxolimab in advanced cancers. The origin of this receptor is an adult with an advanced solid tumor such as melanoma, head and neck, liver or kidney cancer. The specimen comprised CD4+ or CD8+ T cells sorted from blood, sampled in a trial of the OX40 agonist ivuxolimab. This rearrangement joins TRBV27 to TRBJ2-1, with no clear D. The CDR3 here is CASSLASTNEQFF. The CDR3 DNA reads TGTGCCAGCAGTTTAGCCAGTACCAATGAGCAGTTCTTC.